The 12 T cell receptor beta chains presented below share a single source sample, sequenced in a study of metastatic and nonmetastatic thyroid tumors. Every patient was untreated before thyroid surgery. TCRdb called clones again from the PCR reads with MiXCR. The table shows about 92,000 clones, with 15% occurring only once. The sequenced sample consisted of blood. The receptors shown here come from a female donor with papillary thyroid cancer or a benign thyroid nodule (not recorded which). Some clones in this sample may be carry-over from other donors' samples.

This clone was recorded many times. In nucleotides, the CDR3 is TGTGCCAGCAGTCGGACACGGGGCACAGATACGCAGTATTTT. It is translated as CASSRTRGTDTQYF. The chain couples TRBV6-1 to TRBJ2-3; TRBD1 is a possible D gene (5 bases). The germline CDR1 and CDR2 sequences are MNHNS and SASEGT. Trimming took off 5 bases at V and 1 base at J, with 10 bases between the two ends. This CDR3 comprises 14 residues.

In this sample, this clone turned up many times. The chain recombines TRBV7-2 with TRBJ2-3; 9 bases align to TRBD1. The germline V gene encodes CDR1 SGHTA and CDR2 FQGNSA. V shed 5 bases, J shed 1 base, and the junction held 4 bases outside the gene matches. The CDR3 totals 15 residues. In DNA form, the CDR3 reads TGTGCCAGCAGCCCGAACAGGGGGCGCACAGATACGCAGTATTTT. It specifies CASSPNRGRTDTQYF.

Regarding this clone: This may be a read error: a much more frequent sequence differs by one nucleotide. This chain joins TRBV6-1 and TRBJ1-1; D ambiguous. CDR1 and CDR2 (germline): MNHNS, SASEGT. V was pared by 10 bases and J by 0 bases, with 15 bases between. This CDR3 spans 14 amino acids. The CDR3 DNA is TGTGCCACCTGGGAGTGGGGTTTGAACACTGAAGCTTTCTTT. Protein product: CATWEWGLNTEAFF.

The sample holds many counts of this clone. This rearrangement joins TRBV29-1 to TRBJ1-2; 9 bases are shared with TRBD1. Germline assignment: CDR1 SQVTM and CDR2 ANQGSEA. J was trimmed by 8 bases and V by 7 bases; bases with no gene match: 8. This CDR3 region has 12 residues. The CDR3 protein is CSASTGGGGYTF. CDR3 bases: TGCAGCGCCTCGACAGGGGGAGGCGGCTACACCTTC. The full variable domain, rest sourced from reference TRBV29-1 and TRBJ1-2, is SAVISQKPSRDICQRGTSLTIQCQVDSQVTMMFWYRQQPGQSLTLIATANQGSEATYESGFVIDKFPISRPNLTFSTLTVSNMSPEDSSIYLCSASTGGGGYTFGSGTRLTVV.

There are a few counts of this clone. A read error is possible here, since a much larger clone lies one base away. Other nucleotide sequences from this sample produce the same CDR3. The chain joins TRBV5-5 to TRBJ2-1, with 11 positions matching TRBD1. This CDR3 region has 15 residues. Germline loops: CDR1 SGHKS, CDR2 YYEKEE (reference sequence). V gave up 3 bases and J gave up 13 bases; unmatched junction bases: 12. The CDR3 spells CASSYVPGQGAVQFF. CDR3 bases: TGTGCCAGCAGCTATGTCCCTGGACAGGGGGCGGTTCAGTTCTTC.

Comment on this clone: One base away lies a much larger clone, so this may be a sequencing read error. This same CDR3 is encoded by further DNA sequences in the sample. The rearrangement joins TRBV7-9 to TRBJ2-4; 7 bases fit TRBD2. Germline lookup yields CDR1 SEHNR and CDR2 FQNEAQ (reference sequence). This CDR3 is 17 amino acids long. DNA for the CDR3: TGTGCCAGCAGTTTAGGTGCGGGGGTATATGTCAAAAACATTCAGTACTTC. This encodes CASSLGAGVYVKNIQYF.

The sample holds many counts of this clone. This chain uses TRBV4-1 with TRBJ2-2, with 7 bases fitting TRBD1. The CDR3 covers 16 residues. V gave up 5 bases and J gave up 2 bases; unmatched junction bases: 8. Germline lookup yields CDR1 MGHRA and CDR2 YSYEKL. The CDR3 DNA reads as TGCGCCAGCAGCTTTCGGACAGGCGAAAACACCGGGGAGCTGTTTTTT. Protein product: CASSFRTGENTGELFF.

A few counts support this clone. One end of the junction varies from germline; a read error may be responsible. This sequence joins TRBV6-1 and TRBJ1-5; maybe TRBD1 (5 bases). The CDR3 consists of 13 residues. Looked up from germline, CDR1 is MNHNS and CDR2 is SASEGT. DNA of the CDR3: TGTGACAGCAGCCCCGGGGGTGGTCAGCGCCAGCATTTT. Its translation: CDSSPGGGQRQHF.

This clone was observed at least ten times. The same CDR3 arises from other DNA sequences in this sample as well. This rearrangement joins TRBV19 to TRBJ2-5; possible D gene TRBD2, 5 bases. The CDR3 length is 13 residues. CDR1 is LNHDA and CDR2 is SQIVND in the germline V gene (reference sequence). V lost 10 bases to trimming and J lost 0 bases, with 12 bases between them. CDR3 amino acids: CATGRAYQETQYF. CDR3 in DNA: TGTGCCACCGGGCGGGCGTACCAAGAGACCCAGTACTTC.

This clone showed up many times. CDR3 amino acids: CASSLTGEGKEKLFF. The CDR3 DNA is TGTGCCAGCAGCTTGACAGGGGAGGGGAAGGAAAAACTGTTTTTT. The chain employs TRBV7-9 and TRBJ1-4, with TRBD1 matching 8 bases. Trimming removed 3 bases from V and 8 bases from J; junction bases left unmatched: 8. Germline V gene sequence: CDR1 SEHNR, CDR2 FQNEAQ (reference sequence). This CDR3 spans 15 amino acids.

This clone was seen many times. The chain recombines TRBV19 with TRBJ1-5, with TRBD1 matching 7 bases. CDR3 length: 16 residues. V gave up 4 bases and J gave up 4 bases; unmatched junction bases: 10. Germline CDR1 reads LNHDA; CDR2 reads SQIVND (reference sequence). The CDR3 loop is CASSNFLQGRNQPQHF. The DNA of the CDR3 is TGTGCCAGTAGTAATTTCTTACAGGGGAGAAATCAGCCCCAGCATTTT. Drawing the rest from reference TRBV19 and TRBJ1-5, the complete variable domain is DGGITQSPKYLFRKEGQNVTLSCEQNLNHDAMYWYRQDPGQGLRLIYYSQIVNDFQKGDIAEGYSVSREKKESFPLTVTSAQKNPTAFYLCASSNFLQGRNQPQHFGDGTRLSIL.

The chain couples TRBV24-1 to TRBJ2-5, with unresolved D. In germline, CDR1 is KGHDR, CDR2 SFDVKD. The CDR3 is 14 amino acids. Trimming took off 0 bases at V and 0 bases at J, with 4 bases between the two ends. CDR3 protein: CATSDLRNQETQYF. The CDR3 DNA reads TGTGCCACCAGTGATTTGCGGAACCAAGAGACCCAGTACTTC.